This T cell receptor (beta chain) was sequenced for a study of post-analysis software for immune sequencing data. The wider study: Both relapsing-remitting and secondary progressive multiple sclerosis featured among the disease courses, as did progressive-relapsing multiple sclerosis.

Findings of the study overall: Five or six TRBV segments, TRBV5-6, TRBV5-1 and TRBV20-1 among them, were found more frequent in patients than controls.

The CDR3 is made up of 13 amino acids. Trimming cost V 7 bases and J 3 bases, with 13 bases left between them. Germline V CDR1 and CDR2: MNHEY, SVGAGI. Prepared TCR beta cDNA libraries contained unique molecular identifiers. From approximately 0.95 to 9.8 million T cells, roughly 0.5 million cDNA molecules were obtained. A single record per CDR3 protein comes from TCRdb applying MiXCR to the PCR reads. Of about 540,000 distinct CDR3 sequences in the sample, around 36% were seen once. This clonotype was seen more than once but under ten times. Its antigen is unknown. The sequence was collected from a girl under 18 with multiple sclerosis. Source material: blood. The chain carries TRBV6-5 and TRBJ2-7; maybe TRBD1 (6 bases). For the CDR3, the DNA is TGTGCCAGCACACGGACAGCCAGCTACGAGCAGTACTTC. Amino acid sequence: CASTRTASYEQYF.